A single sample gave rise to the 8 T cell receptor beta chains below, sequenced in a study of blood T cell repertoires in COVID-19 (dated by TCRdb to about 2020). Receptors were amplified or captured by the immunoSEQ multiplex PCR assay. In TCRdb, the immuneACCESS table is reduced to in-frame sequences with V and J assigned. These tables do not hold every clone; where another copy was compared, an unresolved V gene accounts for under half, and the others remain unexplained. This sample comprises 200,000 to 250,000 clones, roughly 94% of them detected only once. 1% to 1.5% of the sample rests with the top ten. The sample was peripheral blood. Source of these receptors: a young man with acute or convalescent COVID-19.

J is TRBJ1-1 and V is TRBV5-1; D remains unclear. Germline V gene lookup returns CDR1 SGHRS and CDR2 YFSETQ. The CDR3 has 12 residues. V dropped 4 bases and J dropped 4 bases, with 8 bases sitting between them. The CDR3, as DNA: TGCGCCAGCAGCACCCCCGGCACTGAAGCTTTCTTT. It encodes CASSTPGTEAFF. The variable domain in full, with the rest retrieved from reference TRBV5-1 and TRBJ1-1, is KAGVTQTPRYLIKTRGQQVTLSCSPISGHRSVSWYQQTPGQGLQFLFEYFSETQRNKGNFPGRFSGRQFSNSRSEMNVSTLELGDSALYLCASSTPGTEAFFGQGTRLTVV.

V and J are TRBV30 and TRBJ1-2; TRBD1 is a possible D gene (6 bases). The V gene's germline CDR1 is GTSNPN and CDR2 SVGIG (reference sequence). The V gene lost 2 bases and the J gene lost 0 bases, with 22 bases spanning the gap. CDR3 length equals 18 residues. Written as DNA, the CDR3 is TGTGCCTGGAGTACCACTCGGGGGGCAGAAAACACTAACTATGGCTACACCTTC. Translation: CAWSTTRGAENTNYGYTF.

This chain links TRBV27 with TRBJ2-7, with 9 nucleotides matching TRBD1. V gave up 5 bases and J gave up 3 bases; unmatched junction bases: 8. Germline V lookup: CDR1 MNHEY, CDR2 SMNVEV (reference sequence). CDR3 length: 15 amino acids. The CDR3 coding sequence is TGTGCCAGCAGTAAGACAGGGGGGGAGGACTACGAGCAGTACTTC. This encodes CASSKTGGEDYEQYF.

CDR3 nucleotide sequence: TGTGCCAGCTCACCACCTGGGACAGGGAGTCTACCCCTCCACTTT. Its protein product is CASSPPGTGSLPLHF. The chain recombines TRBV18 with TRBJ1-6, with 9 nucleotides matching TRBD1. Per the germline V gene, CDR1 is KGHSH and CDR2 is LQKENI. This CDR3 is built from 15 residues. Trimming at V came to 0 bases and at J to 12 bases, leaving 6 bases not matched to a gene.

The chain couples TRBV2 to TRBJ2-4, with TRBD2 matching 7 bases. The V and J ends lost 7 bases and 0 bases, in that order; junction bases with no gene match: 6. CDR1 SNHLY and CDR2 FYNNEI come from the germline V gene. The CDR3 has 15 residues. The CDR3 spells CASNPAGLAKNIQYF. The CDR3 region has the DNA TGTGCCAGCAATCCAGCGGGGTTAGCCAAAAACATTCAGTACTTC.

V and J are TRBV2 and TRBJ1-1; the D gene is possibly TRBD1 (6 bases). The CDR3 spans 15 residues. V was shortened by 8 bases and J by 1 base, with 17 bases between the two germline ends. The germline gives CDR1 SNHLY, CDR2 FYNNEI. The CDR3 DNA sequence: TGTGCCAGCGATCAAACAGGGCCTGGGAACACTGAAGCTTTCTTT. It codes for CASDQTGPGNTEAFF.

The chain couples TRBV28 to TRBJ1-1; tentative D call: TRBD1 (5 bases). Germline CDR1 is MDHEN and CDR2 is SYDVKM. This CDR3 has 16 residues. The V and J ends lost 2 bases and 1 base respectively, with 14 bases between them. For the CDR3, the DNA is TGTGCCAGCAGTTTAATAAGGGGCCGAGGGAACACTGAAGCTTTCTTT. It yields the protein CASSLIRGRGNTEAFF.

The CDR3 region is CASSIDREREGQETQYF. The CDR3 DNA is TGTGCCAGCAGCATAGACAGGGAAAGAGAGGGCCAAGAGACCCAGTACTTC. The rearrangement links TRBV5-4 to TRBJ2-5; 7 bases map to TRBD1. With 4 bases clipped from V and 1 base from J, the junction kept 13 bases outside the gene matches. This CDR3 has 17 amino acids. CDR1 and CDR2 (germline): SGHNT, YYREEE (reference sequence).